One and the same sample provided the 5 T cell receptor beta chains below, sequenced in a study of OX40 agonist ivuxolimab in advanced cancers. Sequenced by immunoSEQ multiplex PCR; TCRdb stores in-frame clones only, minus some. Of about 63,000 clones listed, 85% to 90% are singletons. The sequencing here drew on CD4+ or CD8+ T cells sorted from blood, taken in a trial of the OX40 agonist ivuxolimab. These receptors were taken from an adult with an advanced solid tumor such as melanoma, head and neck, liver or kidney cancer.

V usage is TRBV18 and J usage is TRBJ2-6; perhaps TRBD2 as D (6 bases). Germline CDR1 is KGHSH and CDR2 is LQKENI. The CDR3 spans 16 residues. Trimming stripped 5 bases from V and 0 bases from J, with 11 bases between. Written as DNA, the CDR3 is TGTGCCAGCTCATCTAGCGCCCCCTCTGGGGCCAACGTCCTGACTTTC. Amino acid sequence: CASSSSAPSGANVLTF.

This rearrangement joins TRBV6-5 to TRBJ2-1, with D perhaps given as TRBD1 or TRBD2 (5 bases each). This CDR3 region has 16 residues. The germline V gene has CDR1 MNHEY and CDR2 SVGAGI. Trimming shortened V by 0 bases and J by 4 bases, and 13 bases separated the two germline ends. The CDR3 here is CASSYSIGTVYNEQFF. CDR3 bases: TGTGCCAGCAGTTACTCGATCGGGACGGTGTACAATGAGCAGTTCTTC.

V and J are TRBV6-1 and TRBJ1-2, with 7 bases fitting TRBD1. Germline values: CDR1 MNHNS, CDR2 SASEGT. The CDR3 extends over 15 amino acids. V dropped 4 bases and J dropped 3; count of bases not matched to a gene: 8. The CDR3 sequence is CASSVRGQSYYGYTF. DNA for the CDR3: TGTGCCAGCAGTGTCCGGGGACAGTCCTACTATGGCTACACCTTC.

This clone was seen only a few times. Here the CDR3 reads CASSQRASERGTPYEQYF. The CDR3 nucleotides are TGTGCCAGCAGCCAAAGGGCTAGCGAGCGGGGTACACCCTACGAGCAGTACTTC. V is TRBV4-2 and J is TRBJ2-7; 7 bases agree with TRBD2. Germline V gene data show CDR1 as LGHNA and CDR2 as YNFKEQ. This CDR3 is 18 amino acids long. After removal of 2 bases from V and 2 bases from J, the junction contained 15 bases not matched to a gene.

The rearrangement links TRBV9 to TRBJ2-7, with 9 positions matching TRBD2. Germline-derived CDR1 and CDR2 are SGDLS and YYNGEE. The V gene end was trimmed by 4 bases and the J gene end by 2 bases; junction bases not matched to a gene: 7. There are 15 residues in the CDR3. For the CDR3, the DNA is TGTGCCAGCAGCCCTTCCCTAGCGGGACCCTACGAGCAGTACTTC. This gives the protein CASSPSLAGPYEQYF. The full variable domain, completed using reference TRBV9 and TRBJ2-7, is DSGVTQTPKHLITATGQRVTLRCSPRSGDLSVYWYQQSLDQGLQFLIQYYNGEERAKGNILERFSAQQFPDLHSELNLSSLELGDSALYFCASSPSLAGPYEQYFGPGTRLTVT.